This note documents a single T cell receptor beta chain sequence. The antigen is undetermined. This record belongs to a study of stem cell transplantation in POMP-related autoinflammatory disease. Study-level information: Before transplant: CD4+ naive skewing, low CD8+ proportions, reduced cytokine secretion. Broader study findings: A trend toward lower repertoire diversity and greater clonality appeared in every analyzed T-cell subset of PRAID patients.

Only in-frame clones appear in the TCRdb table, and some are missing; sequencing was by immunoSEQ multiplex PCR. The sample lists under 2,500 clones; about nine tenths were seen once. PRAID featured immunodeficiency plus autoinflammation. Trimming left V 5 bases short and J 6 bases short, with 17 bases between. Germline CDR1 reads SGDLS; CDR2 reads YYNGEE. The CDR3 is 15 amino acids. This clonotype was sampled from a human patient with POMP-related autoinflammation and immune dysregulation (PRAID). Among the T cells, some may be from the graft donor. This chain uses TRBV9 with TRBJ2-2; D possibly corresponds to TRBD2 (5 bases). Sample: Tregs from PBMCs, taken after stem cell transplantation. The CDR3 spells CASSTGMISSGELFF. The CDR3 DNA is TGTGCCAGCAGTACCGGGATGATATCTTCCGGGGAGCTGTTTTTT.